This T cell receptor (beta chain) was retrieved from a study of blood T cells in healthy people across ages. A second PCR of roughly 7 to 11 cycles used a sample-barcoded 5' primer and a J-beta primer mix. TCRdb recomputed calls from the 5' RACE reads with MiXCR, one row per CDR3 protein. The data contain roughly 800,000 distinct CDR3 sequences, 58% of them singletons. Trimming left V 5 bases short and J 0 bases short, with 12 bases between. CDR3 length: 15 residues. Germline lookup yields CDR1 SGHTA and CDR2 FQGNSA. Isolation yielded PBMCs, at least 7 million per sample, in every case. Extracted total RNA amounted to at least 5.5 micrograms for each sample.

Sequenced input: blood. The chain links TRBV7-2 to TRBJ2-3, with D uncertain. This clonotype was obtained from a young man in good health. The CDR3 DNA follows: TGTGCCAGCAGCCCCCAAGCCTCCAGCACAGATACGCAGTATTTT. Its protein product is CASSPQASSTDTQYF.